These 24 T cell receptor beta chains were sequenced from one sample in a study of T cell responses to AZD1222 COVID-19 vaccine (dated by TCRdb to the early 2020s). Library prep was done by the immunoSEQ multiplex PCR assay. TCRdb provides this immuneACCESS table in a form limited to in-frame rearrangements. Some clones are lacking; in checked studies, under half of them reflect an unresolved V gene, and why the rest are absent is not known. In all, the sample holds under 150,000 clones, and over 85% of those were seen once. About 3.1% of the sample goes to the ten largest clones. What this sample's time point label stands for: baseline before first vaccination. This specimen was peripheral blood, taken on day 0 of AZD1222 vaccination. The receptor set was obtained from an adult in good health.

The chain recombines TRBV6-5 with TRBJ2-1; 9 nucleotides agree with TRBD1. Germline V gene data show CDR1 as MNHEY and CDR2 as SVGAGI. The CDR3 extends over 15 amino acids. V lost 8 bases and J lost 11; bases outside the gene matches: 16. This CDR3 is CASGPGTGQSSKQFF. In nucleotides, the CDR3 is TGTGCCAGCGGGCCCGGGACAGGGCAATCCAGCAAGCAGTTCTTC.

The V and J genes are TRBV2 and TRBJ2-3, with D possibly being TRBD2 (6 bases). V lost 7 bases to trimming and J lost 10 bases, with 15 bases between them. The CDR3 totals 12 residues. Germline CDR1 is SNHLY and CDR2 is FYNNEI. The CDR3 region has the DNA TGTGCCAGCATCCGACAGACGGGGGCGCAGTATTTT. It specifies CASIRQTGAQYF.

The rearrangement uses TRBV4-1 and TRBJ2-1; 16 nucleotides line up with TRBD2. Looked up from germline, CDR1 is MGHRA and CDR2 is YSYEKL. V was pared by 3 bases and J by 7 bases, with 9 bases of the junction left unmatched. The CDR3 runs to 18 residues. CDR3 sequence (DNA): TGCGCCAGCAGCCAGGGACTAGCGGGAGGGCCTAGGATAAATGAGCAGTTCTTC. This encodes CASSQGLAGGPRINEQFF.

The gene calls are TRBV10-3 and TRBJ2-1; D may be TRBD2 (6 bases). Germline values: CDR1 ENHRY, CDR2 SYGVKD. Trimming cost V 2 bases and J 0 bases, with 8 bases left between them. This CDR3 is built from 15 residues. This CDR3 reads CAISEREPSYNEQFF. The CDR3 DNA follows: TGTGCCATCAGTGAGCGGGAGCCCTCCTACAATGAGCAGTTCTTC.

V and J are TRBV28 and TRBJ1-5; D unresolved. V lost 5 bases and J 9 bases, leaving 14 bases between the germline ends. Germline-derived CDR1 and CDR2 are MDHEN and SYDVKM. This CDR3 region has 13 residues. CDR3 sequence: CASSPPSRGPQHF. The CDR3 DNA sequence: TGTGCCAGCAGTCCCCCCTCCCGGGGGCCCCAGCATTTT.

The chain joins TRBV3-1 (or the pseudogene TRBV3-2) to TRBJ1-2; no firm D call. V lost 1 base and J 5 bases, leaving 11 bases between the germline ends. Germline CDR1 LGHDT, CDR2 YNNKEL (reference sequence). The CDR3 covers 14 residues. The CDR3 sequence is CASSQGGQLYGYTF. The DNA of the CDR3 is TGTGCCAGCAGCCAAGGTGGGCAGCTTTATGGCTACACCTTC.

The chain links TRBV6-5 to TRBJ1-5, with a possible D match to TRBD1 (6 bases). Trimming left V 6 bases short and J 6 bases short, with 12 bases between. CDR3 length: 13 amino acids. Germline V lookup: CDR1 MNHEY, CDR2 SVGAGI. In DNA, the CDR3 is TGTGCCAGCAGCGAGGGGGGATCTCAGCCCCAGCATTTT. Encoded protein: CASSEGGSQPQHF.

The chain couples TRBV9 to TRBJ1-1, with 10 bases lining up with TRBD1. The CDR3 consists of 17 residues. The V gene end was trimmed by 3 bases and the J gene end by 0 bases; junction bases not matched to a gene: 8. Germline-derived CDR1 and CDR2 are SGDLS and YYNGEE. The CDR3 nucleotides are TGTGCCAGCAGCGAAGGGACAGGGGCGAGCTTGAACACTGAAGCTTTCTTT. Translated, it gives CASSEGTGASLNTEAFF.

The chain recombines TRBV11-2 with TRBJ2-7, with D perhaps matching TRBD1 (6 bases). CDR3 length: 11 residues. The V end was cut by 7 bases, the J end by 6 bases, with 10 bases between. Germline lookup yields CDR1 SGHAT and CDR2 FQNNGV. In DNA form, the CDR3 reads TGTGCCAGCACAACAGGGCTCGAGCAGTACTTC. Translating gives CASTTGLEQYF. The full variable domain, its missing parts supplied by reference TRBV11-2 and TRBJ2-7, is EAGVAQSPRYKIIEKRQSVAFWCNPISGHATLYWYQQILGQGPKLLIQFQNNGVVDDSQLPKDRFSAERLKGVDSTLKIQPAKLEDSAVYLCASTTGLEQYFGPGTRLTVT.

This clone has just one count. The V gene is TRBV10-2, the J gene TRBJ2-1, with 10 bases matching TRBD1. CDR1 WSHSY and CDR2 SAAADI come from the germline V gene. CDR3 length equals 14 residues. V lost 2 bases, J lost 9 bases, and 4 bases stayed unmatched. DNA of the CDR3: TGCGCCAGCAGTGAGAGGACAGGGGGAAGTGAGCAGTTCTTC. Protein product: CASSERTGGSEQFF.

This rearrangement joins TRBV30 to TRBJ2-5; 7 positions agree with TRBD1. The length of the CDR3 is 16 residues. Germline CDR1 reads GTSNPN; CDR2 reads SVGIG (reference sequence). This CDR3 reads CAGGQTGPHYQETQYF. The CDR3 DNA is TGTGCTGGAGGTCAGACAGGGCCTCACTACCAAGAGACCCAGTACTTC.

This sequence joins TRBV7-3 and TRBJ1-1; 9 bases align to TRBD1. V trimming: 7 bases; J trimming: 2 bases; junction bases outside the gene matches: 5. Germline lookup yields CDR1 SGHTA and CDR2 FQGTGA. The CDR3 loop spans 14 amino acids. The CDR3 DNA reads as TGTGCCAGCAAGGAGGACAGGGGTAACACTGAAGCTTTCTTT. Amino acid sequence: CASKEDRGNTEAFF.

The chain employs TRBV5-1 and TRBJ2-2, with 7 bases fitting TRBD2. Per germline, CDR1 SGHRS and CDR2 YFSETQ. The CDR3 totals 15 residues. The junction had 3 bases not matched to a gene; V was cut back by 0 bases and J by 4 bases. CDR3 protein: CASSLGGGGTGELFF. CDR3 DNA: TGCGCCAGCAGCTTGGGAGGCGGGGGCACCGGGGAGCTGTTTTTT. Filled out from reference TRBV5-1 and TRBJ2-2, the complete variable domain reads KAGVTQTPRYLIKTRGQQVTLSCSPISGHRSVSWYQQTPGQGLQFLFEYFSETQRNKGNFPGRFSGRQFSNSRSEMNVSTLELGDSALYLCASSLGGGGTGELFFGEGSRLTVL.

The chain combines TRBV14 with TRBJ1-2; no clear D gene. Germline V gives CDR1 SGHDN, CDR2 FVKESK. The length of the CDR3 is 13 residues. V was trimmed by 0 bases and J by 5 bases, leaving 7 bases between them. This chain's CDR3 is CASSQDPLYGYTF. The CDR3 bases are TGTGCCAGCAGCCAAGATCCCCTATATGGCTACACCTTC.

This clone was observed once. The chain has TRBV3-1 (or the pseudogene TRBV3-2) and TRBJ2-1; a weak D match, TRBD2 (6 bases). The CDR3 contains 18 residues. V was trimmed by 0 bases and J by 3 bases, leaving 18 bases between them. Germline lookup yields CDR1 LGHDT and CDR2 YNNKEL (reference sequence). In DNA form, the CDR3 reads TGTGCCAGCAGCCAAGAAAGGCTAGCGCTAAAAAACTACAATGAGCAGTTCTTC. This sequence encodes CASSQERLALKNYNEQFF.

This clone was detected only once. The V call is TRBV18, the J call TRBJ1-5; D is uncertain. Germline lookup yields CDR1 KGHSH and CDR2 LQKENI. This CDR3 has 14 residues. The germline V and J ends were trimmed by 6 bases and 2 bases, with 11 bases remaining between them. The CDR3 sequence is CASSEGSGNQPQHF. The CDR3 nucleotides are TGTGCCAGCTCGGAGGGTTCGGGCAATCAGCCCCAGCATTTT.

The chain recombines TRBV10-3 with TRBJ2-1, with TRBD2 matching 11 bases. Germline lookup yields CDR1 ENHRY and CDR2 SYGVKD. Unmatched junction bases numbered 4, after V lost 8 bases and J lost 4 bases. The CDR3 totals 14 residues. The DNA for the CDR3 is TGTGCCATCTTAGCGGGGGGGAGTTACAATGAGCAGTTCTTC. Its translation is CAILAGGSYNEQFF.

The V gene is TRBV5-5, the J gene TRBJ1-5; TRBD1 is a possible D gene (5 bases). Germline CDR1 is SGHKS and CDR2 is YYEKEE (reference sequence). This CDR3 is 16 amino acids long. Trimming took 3 bases from V and 6 from J, leaving 19 bases between them. CDR3 amino acids: CASSSISGLAIQPQHF. As DNA, the CDR3 is TGTGCCAGCAGCTCCATCTCAGGGTTGGCGATTCAGCCCCAGCATTTT. The full variable domain, its missing parts supplied by reference TRBV5-5 and TRBJ1-5, is DAGVTQSPTHLIKTRGQQVTLRCSPISGHKSVSWYQQVLGQGPQFIFQYYEKEERGRGNFPDRFSARQFPNYSSELNVNALLLGDSALYLCASSSISGLAIQPQHFGDGTRLSIL.

Worth noting for this clone: The final CDR3 position lacks the conserved phenylalanine or tryptophan, pointing to a likely read error. The DNA is omitted, as the CDR3 cannot be located on it reliably, and the CDR3 follows TCRdb's listing. This sequence joins TRBV2 and TRBJ1-2. With termini counted, the CDR3 has 10 amino acids. The V gene's germline CDR1 is SNHLY and CDR2 FYNNEI. CDR3: CASTEPRESS.

The chain employs TRBV5-1 and TRBJ1-3; D is possibly TRBD1 (5 bases). Germline CDR1 is SGHRS and CDR2 is YFSETQ. Trimming removed 3 bases at V and 3 bases at J, with 7 bases between. This CDR3 contains 13 residues. The CDR3 sequence is CASSSTVGNTIYF. CDR3 bases: TGCGCCAGCAGCTCGACAGTTGGAAACACCATATATTTT.

This rearrangement joins TRBV27 to TRBJ2-7, with a tentative D call TRBD2 (6 bases). The germline gives CDR1 MNHEY, CDR2 SMNVEV (reference sequence). V was clipped by 2 bases and J by 6 bases, with 11 bases between them. The CDR3 covers 13 residues. The CDR3 DNA sequence: TGTGCCAGCAGTTTAGCGTCGCGGGGCGAGCAGTACTTC. It codes for CASSLASRGEQYF.

This rearrangement joins TRBV20-1 to TRBJ2-2; D unresolved. This CDR3 has 11 residues. CDR1 is DFQATT, CDR2 SNEGSKA, per germline (reference sequence). Trimming shortened V by 4 bases and J by 2 bases, and 2 bases separated the two germline ends. CDR3 bases: TGCAGTGCTATAAACACCGGGGAGCTGTTTTTT. It codes for CSAINTGELFF.

The chain combines TRBV3-1 (or the pseudogene TRBV3-2) with TRBJ2-2; D remains ambiguous. V lost 4 bases to trimming and J lost 6 bases, with 12 bases between them. The CDR3 length is 14 residues. Germline V CDR1 and CDR2: LGHDT, YNNKEL (reference sequence). CDR3 sequence: CASSRTTRPGELFF. The CDR3 region has the DNA TGTGCCAGCAGCCGAACGACTCGCCCCGGGGAGCTGTTTTTT.

The chain joins TRBV2 to TRBJ1-5; the match to TRBD1 covers 7 bases. Germline trimming cut 4 bases from V and 5 bases from J; bases unmatched to any gene: 5. Germline CDR1 reads SNHLY; CDR2 reads FYNNEI. The CDR3 has 14 amino acids. The CDR3 DNA is TGTGCCAGCAGTGTCCAGGGGGATTATCAGCCCCAGCATTTT. Translated, it gives CASSVQGDYQPQHF.